The 7 T cell receptor beta chains listed next were all sequenced from one sample in a study of blood T cell repertoires in COVID-19. TCRdb's table, derived via immunoSEQ multiplex PCR, lists solely in-frame clones and lacks some. The data contain about 90,000 clones, almost 95% of them singletons. Sample: peripheral blood. All receptors come from a woman aged 60-70 years with active COVID-19.

This rearrangement joins TRBV6-1 to TRBJ2-7; no clear D gene. This CDR3 has 15 amino acids. Germline V gene data show CDR1 as MNHNS and CDR2 as SASEGT. Between the trimmed V and J ends, which lost 0 bases and 0 bases, there was a span of 9 bases. The CDR3: CASSEAPGYSYEQYF. The CDR3 nucleotides are TGTGCCAGCAGTGAAGCCCCGGGTTACTCCTACGAGCAGTACTTC.

The chain employs TRBV19 and TRBJ1-5; D might be TRBD1 (5 bases). The CDR3 totals 15 residues. Germline CDR1 reads LNHDA; CDR2 reads SQIVND (reference sequence). V lost 5 bases and J lost 0, with 11 bases in between. The CDR3 coding sequence is TGTGCCAGTAGTCCGGGGGTACATAGCAATCAGCCCCAGCATTTT. As protein: CASSPGVHSNQPQHF.

The V gene is TRBV14, the J gene TRBJ2-3; D is perhaps TRBD2 (6 bases). The germline V and J ends were trimmed by 1 base and 6 bases, with 14 bases remaining between them. Germline lookup yields CDR1 SGHDN and CDR2 FVKESK. The CDR3 runs to 15 residues. The CDR3 bases are TGTGCCAGCAGCCAAGTGGACTATAGTAGGGATACGCAGTATTTT. Translation gives CASSQVDYSRDTQYF.

The sample holds one count of this clone. V usage is TRBV6-5 and J usage is TRBJ1-6, with 7 bases identical to TRBD1. Losses at the gene ends were 6 bases for V and 7 bases for J; bases not matched to a gene: 9. The CDR3 sequence is 15 residues long. CDR1 is MNHEY, CDR2 SVGAGI, per germline. The CDR3, as DNA: TGTGCCAGCAGCGCTGACAGGGTAGGGAATTCACCCCTCCACTTT. Protein: CASSADRVGNSPLHF.

The chain links TRBV9 to TRBJ2-7; possibly TRBD1 for D (5 bases). The V gene lost 0 bases and the J gene lost 3 bases, with 10 bases spanning the gap. CDR3 length: 14 amino acids. The germline CDR1 and CDR2 sequences are SGDLS and YYNGEE. The CDR3 reads CASSVEPGIYEQYF. The DNA of the CDR3 is TGTGCCAGCAGCGTAGAGCCAGGGATCTACGAGCAGTACTTC. The entire variable domain, with the rest obtained from reference TRBV9 and TRBJ2-7, is as follows: DSGVTQTPKHLITATGQRVTLRCSPRSGDLSVYWYQQSLDQGLQFLIQYYNGEERAKGNILERFSAQQFPDLHSELNLSSLELGDSALYFCASSVEPGIYEQYFGPGTRLTVT.

V is TRBV9 and J is TRBJ1-1; D call uncertain. From germline, CDR1 is SGDLS and CDR2 YYNGEE. The CDR3 length is 13 residues. Between the trimmed V and J ends, which lost 1 base and 0 bases, there was a span of 4 bases. Here the CDR3 DNA reads TGTGCCAGCAGCGTAAAGCTGAACACTGAAGCTTTCTTT. Its translation is CASSVKLNTEAFF. The full variable domain, with the rest looked up from reference TRBV9 and TRBJ1-1, is DSGVTQTPKHLITATGQRVTLRCSPRSGDLSVYWYQQSLDQGLQFLIQYYNGEERAKGNILERFSAQQFPDLHSELNLSSLELGDSALYFCASSVKLNTEAFFGQGTRLTVV.

The chain combines TRBV11-2 with TRBJ2-1; 10 bases map to TRBD1. CDR3 length: 15 residues. Germline values: CDR1 SGHAT, CDR2 FQNNGV. The J segment lost 8 bases and the V segment lost 3 bases, leaving 7 bases of the junction unmatched. The CDR3 coding sequence is TGTGCCAGCAGCTTCTCAACCGGGACAGGGGATGAGCAGTTCTTC. This sequence encodes CASSFSTGTGDEQFF.